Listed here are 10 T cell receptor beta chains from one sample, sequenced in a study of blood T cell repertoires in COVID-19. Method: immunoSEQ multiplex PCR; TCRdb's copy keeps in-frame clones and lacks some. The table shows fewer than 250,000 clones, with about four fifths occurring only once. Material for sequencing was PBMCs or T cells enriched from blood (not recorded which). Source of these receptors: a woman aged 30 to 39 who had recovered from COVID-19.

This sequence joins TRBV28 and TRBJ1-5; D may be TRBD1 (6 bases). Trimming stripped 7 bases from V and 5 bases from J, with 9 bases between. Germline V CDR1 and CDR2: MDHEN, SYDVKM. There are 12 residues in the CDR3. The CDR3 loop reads CASIAGDQPQHF. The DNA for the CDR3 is TGTGCCAGCATCGCAGGGGATCAGCCCCAGCATTTT.

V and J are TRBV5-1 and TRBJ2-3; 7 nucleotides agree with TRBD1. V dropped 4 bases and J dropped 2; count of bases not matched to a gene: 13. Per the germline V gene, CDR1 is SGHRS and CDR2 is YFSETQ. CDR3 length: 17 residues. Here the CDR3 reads CASSAELGQVDTDTQYF. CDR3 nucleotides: TGCGCCAGCAGCGCCGAGCTAGGACAGGTGGACACAGATACGCAGTATTTT.

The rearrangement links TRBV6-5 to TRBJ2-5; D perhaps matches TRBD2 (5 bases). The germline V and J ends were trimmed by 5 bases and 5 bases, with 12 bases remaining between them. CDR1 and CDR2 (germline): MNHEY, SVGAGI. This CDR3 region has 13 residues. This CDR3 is CASSLPPGETQYF. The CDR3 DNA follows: TGTGCCAGCAGTCTTCCGCCGGGGGAGACCCAGTACTTC.

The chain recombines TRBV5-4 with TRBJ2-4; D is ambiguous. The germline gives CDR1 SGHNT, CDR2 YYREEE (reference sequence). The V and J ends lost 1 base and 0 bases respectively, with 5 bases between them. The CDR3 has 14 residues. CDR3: CASSLPGAKNIQYF. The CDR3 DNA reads TGTGCCAGCAGCTTGCCGGGAGCCAAAAACATTCAGTACTTC.

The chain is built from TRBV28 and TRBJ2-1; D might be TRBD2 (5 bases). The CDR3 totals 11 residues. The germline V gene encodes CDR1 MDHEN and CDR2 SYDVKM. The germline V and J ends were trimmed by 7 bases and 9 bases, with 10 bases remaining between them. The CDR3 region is CASTLAGEQFF. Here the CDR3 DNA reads TGTGCCAGCACTCTGGCGGGTGAGCAGTTCTTC.

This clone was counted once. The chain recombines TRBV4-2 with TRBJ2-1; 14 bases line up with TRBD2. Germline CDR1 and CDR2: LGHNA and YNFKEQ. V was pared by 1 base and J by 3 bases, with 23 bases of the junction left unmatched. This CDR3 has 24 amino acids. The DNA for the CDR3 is TGTGCCAGCAGCCAAGCACAGCCGGGAGGGGGCGGGACTAGCGGGAGTTGGGTCTACAATGAGCAGTTCTTC. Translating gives CASSQAQPGGGGTSGSWVYNEQFF.

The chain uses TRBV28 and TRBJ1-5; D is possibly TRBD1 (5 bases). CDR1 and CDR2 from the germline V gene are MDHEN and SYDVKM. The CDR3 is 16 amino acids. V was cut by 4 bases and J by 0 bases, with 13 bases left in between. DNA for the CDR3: TGTGCCAGCAGTTCACAGGTTCAATCTAGCAATCAGCCCCAGCATTTT. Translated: CASSSQVQSSNQPQHF. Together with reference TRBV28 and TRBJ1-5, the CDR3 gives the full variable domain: DVKVTQSSRYLVKRTGEKVFLECVQDMDHENMFWYRQDPGLGLRLIYFSYDVKMKEKGDIPEGYSVSREKKERFSLILESASTNQTSMYLCASSSQVQSSNQPQHFGDGTRLSIL.

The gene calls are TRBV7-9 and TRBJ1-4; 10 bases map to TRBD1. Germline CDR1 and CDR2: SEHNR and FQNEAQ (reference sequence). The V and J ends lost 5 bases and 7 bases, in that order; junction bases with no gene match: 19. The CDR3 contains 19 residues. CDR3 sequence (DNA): TGTGCCAGCAGCATACGGAGACAGGGGGCGTCCGGGGGGCCTGAAAAACTGTTTTTT. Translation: CASSIRRQGASGGPEKLFF.

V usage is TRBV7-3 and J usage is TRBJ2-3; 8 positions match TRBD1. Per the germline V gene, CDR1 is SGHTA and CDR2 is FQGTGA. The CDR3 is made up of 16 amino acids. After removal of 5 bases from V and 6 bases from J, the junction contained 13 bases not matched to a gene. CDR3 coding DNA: TGTGCCAGCAGCGACCGCCGACAGGGGCGTCAGGATACGCAGTATTTT. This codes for CASSDRRQGRQDTQYF.

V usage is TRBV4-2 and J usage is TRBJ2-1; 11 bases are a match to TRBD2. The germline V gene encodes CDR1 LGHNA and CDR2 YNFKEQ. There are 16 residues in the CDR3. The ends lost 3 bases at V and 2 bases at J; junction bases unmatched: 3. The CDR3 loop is CASSHSLAGAYNEQFF. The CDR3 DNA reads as TGTGCCAGCAGCCACTCACTAGCGGGGGCCTACAATGAGCAGTTCTTC.